One sample yielded the 17 T cell receptor beta chains listed below, sequenced in a study of blood T cell repertoires in COVID-19. Clones were sequenced by immunoSEQ multiplex PCR, and TCRdb holds only the in-frame ones, with some missing. The sample consists of 45,000 to 50,000 clones, more than 75% of them appearing once. Sequencing was carried out using peripheral blood. The receptor source for this set is a woman aged 80 or older with COVID-19, enrolled during active disease.

This clone was observed a single time. V gene TRBV6-5 combines with J gene TRBJ1-1; D uncertain. Germline V gene lookup returns CDR1 MNHEY and CDR2 SVGAGI. Deletions cut 0 bases from V and 1 base from J, with 6 bases between. The CDR3 contains 14 residues. The CDR3 loop is CASSYSRANTEAFF. In DNA form, the CDR3 reads TGTGCCAGCAGTTACTCAAGAGCGAACACTGAAGCTTTCTTT.

The V gene is TRBV4-2, the J gene TRBJ2-3; 14 positions match TRBD2. The CDR3 totals 17 residues. Germline V gene lookup returns CDR1 LGHNA and CDR2 YNFKEQ. The ends lost 1 base at V and 5 bases at J; junction bases unmatched: 5. This chain's CDR3 is CASSQATSGGAQDTQYF. The DNA of the CDR3 is TGTGCCAGCAGCCAAGCGACTAGCGGGGGGGCACAAGATACGCAGTATTTT.

The J gene is TRBJ1-2, the V gene TRBV11-2; TRBD1 agrees at 7 bases. With 5 bases clipped from V and 6 bases from J, the junction kept 6 bases outside the gene matches. The germline V gene has CDR1 SGHAT and CDR2 FQNNGV. The CDR3 length is 13 residues. CDR3: CASSLTGQHGYTF. In DNA, the CDR3 is TGTGCCAGCAGCCTGACAGGGCAGCATGGCTACACCTTC. Filled out from reference TRBV11-2 and TRBJ1-2, the complete variable domain reads EAGVAQSPRYKIIEKRQSVAFWCNPISGHATLYWYQQILGQGPKLLIQFQNNGVVDDSQLPKDRFSAERLKGVDSTLKIQPAKLEDSAVYLCASSLTGQHGYTFGSGTRLTVV.

This chain connects TRBV5-1 to TRBJ1-1; 7 bases match TRBD1. The CDR3 is made up of 13 amino acids. V lost 4 bases and J lost 1; bases outside the gene matches: 1. The germline V gene encodes CDR1 SGHRS and CDR2 YFSETQ. For the CDR3, the DNA is TGCGCCAGCAGCAGGACAGGGAACACTGAAGCTTTCTTT. Its protein is CASSRTGNTEAFF. The whole variable domain, remainder taken from reference TRBV5-1 and TRBJ1-1, is KAGVTQTPRYLIKTRGQQVTLSCSPISGHRSVSWYQQTPGQGLQFLFEYFSETQRNKGNFPGRFSGRQFSNSRSEMNVSTLELGDSALYLCASSRTGNTEAFFGQGTRLTVV.

V usage is TRBV3-1 (or the pseudogene TRBV3-2) and J usage is TRBJ2-5; a weak D match, TRBD2 (6 bases). V lost 0 bases and J lost 14, with 13 bases in between. CDR1 and CDR2 from the germline V gene are LGHDT and YNNKEL (reference sequence). The CDR3 covers 12 residues. Written as DNA, the CDR3 is TGTGCCAGCAGCCAAGATCCGGACTATGGTTACTTC. Encoded protein: CASSQDPDYGYF.

The genes are TRBV5-5 and TRBJ2-7, with D possibly being TRBD1 (6 bases). Looked up from germline, CDR1 is SGHKS and CDR2 is YYEKEE (reference sequence). This CDR3 is 16 amino acids long. V lost 3 bases to trimming and J lost 2 bases, with 18 bases between them. CDR3 bases: TGTGCCAGCAGCTCCCACGGGGCAGGGGATCCCTACGAGCAGTACTTC. It yields the protein CASSSHGAGDPYEQYF.

The chain links TRBV6-6 to TRBJ1-4, with D uncertain. V lost 7 bases, J lost 2 bases, and 11 bases lay in between. CDR1 is MNHNY, CDR2 SVGAGI, per germline (reference sequence). The CDR3 length is 14 residues. CDR3 in DNA: TGTGCCAGCACGCGGGGAGGGACTAATGAAAAACTGTTTTTT. Translated, it gives CASTRGGTNEKLFF.

This chain links TRBV18 with TRBJ1-5; TRBD1 might be the D (6 bases). Germline assignment: CDR1 KGHSH and CDR2 LQKENI. Deletions cut 5 bases from V and 7 bases from J, with 21 bases between. CDR3 length equals 16 residues. Here the CDR3 reads CASSFQTGRKNQPQHF. The CDR3 DNA sequence: TGTGCCAGCTCATTCCAGACAGGAAGAAAAAACCAGCCCCAGCATTTT.

This sequence joins TRBV29-1 and TRBJ2-5; D is unclear. The V gene's germline CDR1 is SQVTM and CDR2 ANQGSEA. This CDR3 is 13 amino acids long. Trimming cost V 6 bases and J 4 bases, with 15 bases left between them. In DNA, the CDR3 is TGCAGCGTCCGACCCCGGGTAGGAGAGACCCAGTACTTC. This translates into CSVRPRVGETQYF.

The CDR3 loop reads CASSLDGSSISGEQYF. In DNA, the CDR3 is TGCGCCAGCAGCTTGGACGGGTCAAGCATAAGCGGCGAGCAGTACTTC. This chain joins TRBV5-1 and TRBJ2-7, with D possibly being TRBD2 (5 bases). Trimming took off 0 bases at V and 6 bases at J, with 19 bases between the two ends. The CDR3 runs to 16 residues. In germline, CDR1 is SGHRS, CDR2 YFSETQ. Using reference TRBV5-1 and TRBJ2-7 for the parts outside the CDR3, the full variable domain is KAGVTQTPRYLIKTRGQQVTLSCSPISGHRSVSWYQQTPGQGLQFLFEYFSETQRNKGNFPGRFSGRQFSNSRSEMNVSTLELGDSALYLCASSLDGSSISGEQYFGPGTRLTVT.

The chain recombines TRBV3-1 (or the pseudogene TRBV3-2) with TRBJ2-7; TRBD2 agrees at 9 bases. Germline V gene sequence: CDR1 LGHDT, CDR2 YNNKEL (reference sequence). V lost 6 bases to trimming and J lost 6 bases; unmatched junction nucleotides: 9. The CDR3 covers 14 residues. CDR3: CASSTGTSSTEQYF. CDR3 sequence (DNA): TGTGCCAGCAGTACCGGGACTAGCTCGACCGAGCAGTACTTC.

This clone was recorded a few times. V is TRBV9 and J is TRBJ1-5, with TRBD1 matching over 9 bases. V lost 2 bases and J lost 1; bases outside the gene matches: 1. Per the germline V gene, CDR1 is SGDLS and CDR2 is YYNGEE. This CDR3 spans 15 amino acids. The CDR3 region is CASSVGQGSNQPQHF. In DNA, the CDR3 is TGTGCCAGCAGCGTCGGACAGGGGAGCAATCAGCCCCAGCATTTT.

The rearrangement links TRBV29-1 to TRBJ1-1; D remains ambiguous. This CDR3 contains 11 residues. The germline CDR1 and CDR2 sequences are SQVTM and ANQGSEA. The V gene lost 3 bases and the J gene lost 3 bases, with 5 bases spanning the gap. As DNA, the CDR3 is TGCAGCGTTGAGACTCACACTGAAGCTTTCTTT. This codes for CSVETHTEAFF.

This chain uses TRBV18 with TRBJ1-6; 8 nucleotides align to TRBD1. Germline lookup yields CDR1 KGHSH and CDR2 LQKENI. Trimming took 5 bases from V and 9 from J; bases not matched to a gene: 12. This CDR3 contains 16 residues. This CDR3 reads CASSNDQGTGGSPLHF. In DNA, the CDR3 is TGTGCCAGCTCAAACGACCAGGGGACAGGTGGTTCACCCCTCCACTTT. The entire variable domain, with the rest obtained from reference TRBV18 and TRBJ1-6, is as follows: NAGVMQNPRHLVRRRGQEARLRCSPMKGHSHVYWYRQLPEEGLKFMVYLQKENIIDESGMPKERFSAEFPKEGPSILRIQQVVRGDSAAYFCASSNDQGTGGSPLHFGNGTRLTVT.

The genes are TRBV28 and TRBJ1-2, with 7 bases identical to TRBD1. CDR1 is MDHEN, CDR2 SYDVKM, per germline. Losses at the gene ends were 5 bases for V and 8 bases for J; bases not matched to a gene: 8. The CDR3 contains 13 residues. CDR3 nucleotides: TGTGCCAGCAGTACAGGGGCGGGTATGGGCTACACCTTC. Its protein is CASSTGAGMGYTF.

The chain has TRBV11-3 and TRBJ2-1; 8 bases fit TRBD2. Germline V gene sequence: CDR1 SGHNT, CDR2 YENEEA. Unmatched junction bases numbered 15, after V lost 2 bases and J lost 0 bases. This CDR3 has 20 amino acids. Here the CDR3 reads CASSLTLTSADPSSYNEQFF. The CDR3, as DNA: TGTGCCAGCAGCTTAACGTTGACTAGCGCAGACCCTAGCTCCTACAATGAGCAGTTCTTC.

This chain joins TRBV6-5 and TRBJ2-1; 8 nucleotides agree with TRBD1. Germline CDR1 reads MNHEY; CDR2 reads SVGAGI. V shed 7 bases and J 5 bases; nucleotides not matched to a gene: 7. CDR3 length equals 14 residues. The CDR3 nucleotides are TGTGCCAGCAAGGGGACAGGCCGGAACAATGAGCAGTTCTTC. Protein sequence: CASKGTGRNNEQFF.